This entry is about one TCR beta chain. Its antigen remains unidentified. The data originate from a study of T-cell memory formation after mild COVID-19. Notes on the study in general: Proof of SARS-CoV-2 specificity was absent for the second-wave clones that crested on day 37. Memory cells collected pre-infection included some clones that later responded, suggesting cross-reactive memory joined.

Each CDR3 protein is one row after TCRdb ran MiXCR on the 5' RACE reads. The table includes 310,000 or so distinct CDR3 sequences, roughly 15% detected once. Trimming stripped 1 base from V and 4 bases from J, with 19 bases between. This CDR3 contains 16 residues. CDR1 DFQATT and CDR2 SNEGSKA come from the germline V gene (reference sequence). The rearrangement joins TRBV20-1 to TRBJ2-5, with a possible D match to TRBD1 (6 bases). This TCR was recovered from a man aged 18 to 29 who had mild COVID-19 (a few samples of this study predate the infection). Cell type and time point are not known. The sequencing sample was made of PBMCs or a T cell subset sorted from them (not recorded which). CDR3 in DNA: TGCAGTGCTAGAGGAGGTTGGCAGGGGCGGCGAGAGACCCAGTACTTC. Encoded protein: CSARGGWQGRRETQYF.